Reported below is one T cell receptor (beta chain). Its specificity is unknown. Assay: immunoSEQ multiplex PCR; the TCRdb copy retains only in-frame clones and omits some. The data show about 120,000 clones, 70% to 90% seen once. These data come from a study of T cell responses to AZD1222 COVID-19 vaccine. Study-level points and caveats: Nearly half of spike-specific TCRs reportedly target unmutated variant regions. Vaccine-related CD4 TCRs covered spike, predominating at 160-218 and 743-854.

V shed 5 bases and J shed 4 bases, with 10 bases lying between them. The CDR3 totals 13 residues. From germline, CDR1 is KGHDR and CDR2 SFDVKD. Sequenced material: peripheral blood, taken on day 0 of AZD1222 vaccination. V gene TRBV24-1 combines with J gene TRBJ2-5, with TRBD1 as a possible D gene (5 bases). The origin of this receptor is an adult in good health. The CDR3, as DNA: TGTGCCACCAGTGGAGACAGCGCAGAGACCCAGTACTTC. Its protein is CATSGDSAETQYF.